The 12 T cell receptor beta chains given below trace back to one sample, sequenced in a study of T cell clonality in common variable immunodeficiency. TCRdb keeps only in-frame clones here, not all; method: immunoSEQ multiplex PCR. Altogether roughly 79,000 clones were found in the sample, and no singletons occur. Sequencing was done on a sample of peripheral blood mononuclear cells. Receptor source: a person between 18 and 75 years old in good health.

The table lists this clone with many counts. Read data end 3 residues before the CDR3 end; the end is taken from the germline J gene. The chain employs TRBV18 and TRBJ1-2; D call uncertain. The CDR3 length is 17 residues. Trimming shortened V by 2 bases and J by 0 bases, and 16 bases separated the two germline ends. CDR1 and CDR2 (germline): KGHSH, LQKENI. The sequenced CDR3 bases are TGTGCCAGCTCACCAAACCCCCCGAAGGTCCCTAACTATGGC. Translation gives CASSPNPPKVPNYG. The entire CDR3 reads CASSPNPPKVPNYGYTF.

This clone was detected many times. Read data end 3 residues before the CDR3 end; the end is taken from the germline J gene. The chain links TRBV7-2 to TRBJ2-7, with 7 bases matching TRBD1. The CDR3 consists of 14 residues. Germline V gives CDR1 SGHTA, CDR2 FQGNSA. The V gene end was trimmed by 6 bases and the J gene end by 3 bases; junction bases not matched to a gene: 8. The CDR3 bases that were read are TGTGCCAGCAGGAGTAGACAGGGAGACTACGAG. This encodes CASRSRQGDYE. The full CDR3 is CASRSRQGDYEQYF.

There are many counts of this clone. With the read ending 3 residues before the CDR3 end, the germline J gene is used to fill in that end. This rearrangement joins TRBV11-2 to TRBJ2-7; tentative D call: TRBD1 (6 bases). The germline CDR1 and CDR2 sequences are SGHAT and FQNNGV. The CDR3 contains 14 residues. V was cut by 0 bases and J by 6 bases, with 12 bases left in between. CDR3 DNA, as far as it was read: TGTGCCAGCAGCTTAGACTCTCGAGGGGGCGAG. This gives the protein CASSLDSRGGE. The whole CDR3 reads CASSLDSRGGEQYF.

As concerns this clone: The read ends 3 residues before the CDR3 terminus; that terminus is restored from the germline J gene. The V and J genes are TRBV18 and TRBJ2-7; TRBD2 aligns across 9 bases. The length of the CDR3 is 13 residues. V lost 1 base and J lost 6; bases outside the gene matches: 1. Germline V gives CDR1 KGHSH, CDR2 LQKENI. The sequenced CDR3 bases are TGTGCCAGCTCACCACGAGCGGGAGGCGAG. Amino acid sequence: CASSPRAGGE. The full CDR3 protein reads CASSPRAGGEQYF.

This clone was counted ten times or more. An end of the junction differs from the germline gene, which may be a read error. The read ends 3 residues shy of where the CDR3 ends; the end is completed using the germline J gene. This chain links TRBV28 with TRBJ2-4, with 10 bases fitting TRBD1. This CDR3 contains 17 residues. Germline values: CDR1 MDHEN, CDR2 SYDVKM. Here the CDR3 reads CASRLSGTGVGKNIQYF. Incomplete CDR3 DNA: TGTGCCAGCCGTTTATCCGGGACAGGGGTCGGCAAAAACATT.

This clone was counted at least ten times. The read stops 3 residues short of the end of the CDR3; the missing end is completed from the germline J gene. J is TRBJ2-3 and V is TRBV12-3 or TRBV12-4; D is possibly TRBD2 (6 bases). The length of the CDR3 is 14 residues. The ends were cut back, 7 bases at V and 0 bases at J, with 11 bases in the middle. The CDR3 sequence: CASTFGTSTDTQYF. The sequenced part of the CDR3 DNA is TGTGCCAGCACCTTCGGGACTAGCACAGATACG.

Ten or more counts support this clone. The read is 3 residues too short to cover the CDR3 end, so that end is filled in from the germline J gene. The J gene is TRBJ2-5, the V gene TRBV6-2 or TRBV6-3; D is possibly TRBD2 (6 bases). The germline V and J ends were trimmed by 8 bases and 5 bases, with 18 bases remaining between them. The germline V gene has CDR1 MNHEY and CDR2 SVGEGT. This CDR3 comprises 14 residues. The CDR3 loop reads CASSGTGGWETQYF. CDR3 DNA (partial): TGTGCCAGCTCCGGGACTGGGGGTTGGGAGACC.

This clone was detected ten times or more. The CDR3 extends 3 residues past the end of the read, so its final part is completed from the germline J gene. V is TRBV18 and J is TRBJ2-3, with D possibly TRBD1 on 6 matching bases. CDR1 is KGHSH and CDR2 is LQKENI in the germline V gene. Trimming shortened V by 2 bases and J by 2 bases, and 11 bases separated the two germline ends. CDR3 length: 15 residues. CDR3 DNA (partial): TGTGCCAGCTCACCAGTGGGGGCTTCCACAGATACG. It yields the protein CASSPVGASTDT. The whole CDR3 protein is CASSPVGASTDTQYF.

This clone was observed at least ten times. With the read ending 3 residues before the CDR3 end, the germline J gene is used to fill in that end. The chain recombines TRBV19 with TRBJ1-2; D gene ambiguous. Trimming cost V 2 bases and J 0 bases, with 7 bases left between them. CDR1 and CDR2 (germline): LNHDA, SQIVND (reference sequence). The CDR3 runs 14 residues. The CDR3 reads CASSINSANYGYTF. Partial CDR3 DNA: TGTGCCAGTAGTATAAATTCGGCTAACTATGGC.

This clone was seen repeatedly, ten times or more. CDR3 region: CSARDLRGDPVAKNIQYF. The CDR3 bases that were read are TGCAGTGCTAGAGATTTGCGGGGCGACCCCGTAGCCAAAAACATT. The chain joins TRBV20-1 to TRBJ2-4; weak D call: TRBD2 (6 bases). The read terminates 3 residues before the CDR3 end, so the remaining end is supplied by the germline J gene. The CDR3 sequence is 18 residues long. The germline gives CDR1 DFQATT, CDR2 SNEGSKA (reference sequence). V was shortened by 0 bases and J by 0 bases, with 18 bases between the two germline ends.

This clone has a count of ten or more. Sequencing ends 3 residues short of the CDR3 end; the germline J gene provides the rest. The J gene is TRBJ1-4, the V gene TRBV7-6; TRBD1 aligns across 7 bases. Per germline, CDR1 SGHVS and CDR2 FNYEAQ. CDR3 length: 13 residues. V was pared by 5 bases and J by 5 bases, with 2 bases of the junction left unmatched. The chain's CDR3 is CASSKGQNEKLFF. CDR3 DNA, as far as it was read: TGTGCCAGCAGCAAGGGACAGAATGAAAAA.

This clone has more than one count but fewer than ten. The sequenced part of the CDR3 DNA is TGTGCCAGCAGTCTTACAGGGGGCTATCAGCCC. Translation gives CASSLTGGYQP. The whole CDR3 protein reads CASSLTGGYQPQHF. V is TRBV6-2 or TRBV6-3 and J is TRBJ1-5; 9 bases align to TRBD1. The read falls 3 residues short of the CDR3 end, and the missing part is taken from the germline J gene. Unmatched junction bases numbered 4, after V lost 5 bases and J lost 5 bases. This CDR3 has 14 amino acids. Germline assignment: CDR1 MNHEY and CDR2 SVGEGT.